The 17 T cell receptor beta chains in this list originate from one sample, sequenced in a study of blood T cell repertoires in COVID-19. Sequencing was performed with immunoSEQ multiplex PCR; in TCRdb, only in-frame clones are kept and a portion is missing. In the table there are 150,000 to 200,000 clones, around 87% of which are singletons. The sample was peripheral blood. The receptors come from a middle-aged man with active or convalescent COVID-19.

This clone has a single count. CDR3: CASSYSISTVGSPLHF. CDR3 bases: TGTGCCAGCAGTTACTCGATTAGTACCGTCGGGTCACCCCTCCACTTT. This chain connects TRBV6-5 to TRBJ1-6; D gene ambiguous. The CDR3 totals 16 residues. The V end lost 0 bases, the J end lost 10 bases, and 16 bases lay between the germline ends. Germline V CDR1 and CDR2: MNHEY, SVGAGI.

CDR3: CASSSGVVETQYF. In DNA form, the CDR3 reads TGTGCCAGCAGCTCGGGGGTGGTGGAGACCCAGTACTTC. This rearrangement joins TRBV9 to TRBJ2-5; tentative D call: TRBD2 (6 bases). Trimming took 4 bases from V and 5 from J, leaving 12 bases between them. The CDR3 has 13 amino acids. Germline CDR1 reads SGDLS; CDR2 reads YYNGEE. The variable domain in full, with the rest retrieved from reference TRBV9 and TRBJ2-5, is DSGVTQTPKHLITATGQRVTLRCSPRSGDLSVYWYQQSLDQGLQFLIQYYNGEERAKGNILERFSAQQFPDLHSELNLSSLELGDSALYFCASSSGVVETQYFGPGTRLLVL.

The CDR3 nucleotides read TGTGCCAGCAGCCCTAGCGGGGGGCCCACAGATACGCAGTATTTT. Translation: CASSPSGGPTDTQYF. The chain links TRBV9 to TRBJ2-3, with 11 bases aligning to TRBD2. The CDR3 is made up of 15 amino acids. The trim removed 4 bases at V and 2 bases at J, leaving 3 bases unmatched. Germline V lookup: CDR1 SGDLS, CDR2 YYNGEE.

This chain connects TRBV7-6 to TRBJ2-2; D may be TRBD1 (6 bases). Germline V gene sequence: CDR1 SGHVS, CDR2 FNYEAQ. The CDR3 is made up of 16 amino acids. V gave up 4 bases and J gave up 3 bases, with 15 bases separating them. CDR3 protein: CASSSGRGTYTGELFF. The CDR3 coding sequence is TGTGCCAGCAGCTCGGGCAGGGGAACTTACACCGGGGAGCTGTTTTTT.

The chain links TRBV6-5 to TRBJ2-7; TRBD2 matches 7 bases. V lost 2 bases, J lost 0 bases, and 1 base stayed unmatched. This CDR3 contains 14 residues. Germline V gives CDR1 MNHEY, CDR2 SVGAGI. CDR3 residues: CASSYGGGSYEQYF. In DNA, the CDR3 is TGTGCCAGCAGTTACGGCGGGGGCTCCTACGAGCAGTACTTC.

The V and J genes are TRBV10-1 and TRBJ1-1; D call uncertain. This CDR3 comprises 13 residues. Trimming removed 0 bases from V and 8 bases from J, with 10 bases in between. Germline CDR1 WNHNN, CDR2 SYGVQD (reference sequence). The CDR3 region has the DNA TGCGCCAGCAGTGAGTCGAGGACGGGAGAAGCTTTCTTT. Its translation is CASSESRTGEAFF.

The chain uses TRBV27 and TRBJ2-7, with 7 bases lining up with TRBD2. There are 15 residues in the CDR3. V was pared by 5 bases and J by 0 bases, with 7 bases of the junction left unmatched. Germline V gene data show CDR1 as MNHEY and CDR2 as SMNVEV (reference sequence). The CDR3 sequence: CASSGDYDRSYEQYF. In nucleotides, the CDR3 is TGTGCCAGCAGTGGGGACTACGACCGCTCCTACGAGCAGTACTTC.

In its sample, this clone was seen a few times. The rearrangement links TRBV27 to TRBJ1-5, with D maybe TRBD1 (5 bases). Trimming pared 7 bases from V and 3 bases from J, leaving 10 bases between. This CDR3 is built from 13 residues. Germline V gene data show CDR1 as MNHEY and CDR2 as SMNVEV (reference sequence). The CDR3 reads CASTPGPNQPQHF. CDR3 sequence (DNA): TGTGCCAGCACCCCAGGGCCCAATCAGCCCCAGCATTTT.

The CDR3 is CASKSTGNQPQHF. DNA of the CDR3: TGTGCCAGCAAATCGACAGGCAATCAGCCCCAGCATTTT. The V and J genes are TRBV12-3 or TRBV12-4 and TRBJ1-5; maybe TRBD1 (5 bases). The length of the CDR3 is 13 residues. The V gene lost 7 bases and the J gene lost 2 bases, with 9 bases spanning the gap.

CDR3 sequence (DNA): TGTGCCATCAGTGATCGCGGGGCTGACACAGATACGCAGTATTTT. Its protein product is CAISDRGADTDTQYF. The chain recombines TRBV10-3 with TRBJ2-3, with D possibly TRBD2 on 6 matching bases. CDR1 is ENHRY and CDR2 is SYGVKD in the germline V gene. V was trimmed by 3 bases and J by 2 bases, leaving 12 bases between them. The CDR3 runs to 15 residues.

This chain links TRBV6-1 with TRBJ1-5; a possible D gene is TRBD1 (5 bases). Germline V lookup: CDR1 MNHNS, CDR2 SASEGT. Trimming cost V 4 bases and J 1 base, with 14 bases left between them. The CDR3 consists of 16 residues. CDR3 nucleotide sequence: TGTGCCAGCAGTGCCCTGGGGCGCGCAAGCAATCAGCCCCAGCATTTT. This translates into CASSALGRASNQPQHF.

The J gene is TRBJ2-7, the V gene TRBV7-9; D ambiguous. CDR1 is SEHNR, CDR2 FQNEAQ, per germline (reference sequence). The length of the CDR3 is 12 residues. V shed 1 base and J shed 2 bases, with 3 bases lying between them. The DNA of the CDR3 is TGTGCCAGCAGCTTAGACACCTACGAGCAGTACTTC. It encodes CASSLDTYEQYF.

V usage is TRBV28 and J usage is TRBJ2-7; 12 bases align to TRBD1. CDR1 and CDR2 from the germline V gene are MDHEN and SYDVKM. The CDR3 loop spans 16 amino acids. Trimming removed 6 bases from V and 4 bases from J; junction bases left unmatched: 10. CDR3 sequence reads: CASSSRSGQGAYEQYF. CDR3 DNA: TGTGCCAGCAGCAGCCGATCGGGACAGGGGGCTTACGAGCAGTACTTC.

V gene TRBV27 combines with J gene TRBJ2-5; 9 bases fit TRBD2. CDR1 is MNHEY, CDR2 SMNVEV, per germline (reference sequence). V trimming: 2 bases; J trimming: 4 bases; junction bases outside the gene matches: 8. The CDR3 length is 16 residues. The CDR3 here is CASSLRGGGALETQYF. Written as DNA, the CDR3 is TGTGCCAGCAGTTTAAGGGGCGGGGGGGCCCTAGAGACCCAGTACTTC.

The chain uses TRBV2 and TRBJ2-7, with D maybe TRBD1 (7 bases). The CDR3 contains 13 residues. The germline V gene has CDR1 SNHLY and CDR2 FYNNEI. Trimming took 6 bases from V and 2 from J, leaving 11 bases between them. The CDR3 DNA reads TGTGCCAGCAGACAGGGGACTCCCTACGAGCAGTACTTC. It is translated as CASRQGTPYEQYF.

The rearrangement joins TRBV19 to TRBJ1-6; tentative D call: TRBD1 (6 bases). Trimming removed 3 bases from V and 9 bases from J, with 15 bases in between. The CDR3 is 15 amino acids. From germline, CDR1 is LNHDA and CDR2 SQIVND (reference sequence). The CDR3 DNA reads as TGTGCCAGTAGTATGAAAAGGGGGTTAGGTTCACCCCTCCACTTT. Translating gives CASSMKRGLGSPLHF.

V usage is TRBV28 and J usage is TRBJ1-3, with 7 bases aligning to TRBD1. Trimming at V came to 6 bases and at J to 2 bases, leaving 4 bases not matched to a gene. The CDR3 has 14 residues. Germline CDR1 MDHEN, CDR2 SYDVKM. DNA for the CDR3: TGTGCCAGCAGCCCAGACAGGGCTGGAAACACCATATATTTT. Encoded protein: CASSPDRAGNTIYF.